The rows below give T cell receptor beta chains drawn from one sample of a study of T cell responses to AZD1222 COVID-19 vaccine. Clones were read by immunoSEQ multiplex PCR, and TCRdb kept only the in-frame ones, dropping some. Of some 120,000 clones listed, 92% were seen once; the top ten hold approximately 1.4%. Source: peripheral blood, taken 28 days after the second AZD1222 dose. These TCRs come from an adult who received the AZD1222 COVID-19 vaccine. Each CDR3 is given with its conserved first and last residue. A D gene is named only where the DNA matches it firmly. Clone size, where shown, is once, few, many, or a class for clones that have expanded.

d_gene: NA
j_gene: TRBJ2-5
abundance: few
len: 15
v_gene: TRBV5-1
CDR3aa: CASSWAGTEKETQYF
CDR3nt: TGCGCCAGCAGCTGGGCCGGGACGGAAAAAGAGACCCAGTACTTC

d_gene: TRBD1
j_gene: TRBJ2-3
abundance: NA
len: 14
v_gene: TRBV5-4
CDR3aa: CASSSGQGEDTQYF
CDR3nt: TGTGCCAGCAGCTCGGGACAGGGTGAAGATACGCAGTATTTT

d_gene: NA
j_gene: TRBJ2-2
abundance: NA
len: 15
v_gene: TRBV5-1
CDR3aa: CASSLVGKGTGELFF
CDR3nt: TGCGCCAGCAGCTTGGTCGGGAAGGGCACCGGGGAGCTGTTTTTT

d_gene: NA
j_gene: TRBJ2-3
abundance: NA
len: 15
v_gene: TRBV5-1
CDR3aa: CASSLEPAGPDTQYF
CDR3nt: TGCGCCAGCAGCTTGGAACCCGCCGGCCCAGATACGCAGTATTTT

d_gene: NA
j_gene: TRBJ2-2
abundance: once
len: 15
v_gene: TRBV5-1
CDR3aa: CASSLRLDNTGELFF
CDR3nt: TGCGCCAGCAGCTTGAGACTCGATAACACCGGGGAGCTGTTTTTT

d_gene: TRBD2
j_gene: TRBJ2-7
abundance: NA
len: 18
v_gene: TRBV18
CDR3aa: CASSPVAGGPLSSYEQYF
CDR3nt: TGTGCCAGCTCACCCGTAGCGGGAGGGCCGCTGAGCTCCTACGAGCAGTACTTC

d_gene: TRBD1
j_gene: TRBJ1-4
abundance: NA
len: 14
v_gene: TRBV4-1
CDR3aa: CASSQSRGREKLFF
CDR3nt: TGCGCCAGCAGCCAGTCCAGGGGGCGGGAAAAACTGTTTTTT

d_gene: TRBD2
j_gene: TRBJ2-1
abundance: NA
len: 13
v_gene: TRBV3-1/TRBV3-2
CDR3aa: CASSQAGGGEQFF
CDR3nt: TGTGCCAGCAGCCAAGCTGGGGGGGGTGAGCAGTTCTTC

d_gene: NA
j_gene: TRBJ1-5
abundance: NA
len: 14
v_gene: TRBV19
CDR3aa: CASSIFRGRQPQHF
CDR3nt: NA

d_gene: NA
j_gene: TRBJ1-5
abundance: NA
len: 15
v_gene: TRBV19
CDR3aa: CASSPTGAPNQPQHF
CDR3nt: TGTGCCAGTAGTCCCACTGGGGCCCCTAATCAGCCCCAGCATTTT

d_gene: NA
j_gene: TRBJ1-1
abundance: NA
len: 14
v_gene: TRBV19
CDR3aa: CASSIRALNTEAFF
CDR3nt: TGTGCCAGTAGTATAAGGGCCTTGAACACTGAAGCTTTCTTT

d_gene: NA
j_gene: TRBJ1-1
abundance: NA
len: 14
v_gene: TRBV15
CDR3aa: CATSRPRALGVVVF
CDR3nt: TGTGCCACCAGCAGGCCCAGGGCGCTTGGGGTAGTGGTATTT

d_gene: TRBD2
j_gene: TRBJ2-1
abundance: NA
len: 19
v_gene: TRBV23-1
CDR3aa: CASSHSLLLLAGGYNEQFF
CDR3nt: TGCGCCAGCAGTCACTCCCTCTTACTACTAGCGGGAGGATACAATGAGCAGTTCTTC

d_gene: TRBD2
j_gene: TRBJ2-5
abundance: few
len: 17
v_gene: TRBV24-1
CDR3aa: CATSDTQSGRAGETQYF
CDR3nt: TGTGCCACCAGTGACACCCAAAGCGGGAGGGCCGGGGAGACCCAGTACTTC

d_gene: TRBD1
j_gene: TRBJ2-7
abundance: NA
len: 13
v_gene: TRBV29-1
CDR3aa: CSVVSGQTYEQYF
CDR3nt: TGCAGCGTTGTTTCGGGACAGACCTACGAGCAGTACTTC

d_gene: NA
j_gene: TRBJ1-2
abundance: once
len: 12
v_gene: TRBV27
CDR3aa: CASSPFNYGYTF
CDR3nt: TGTGCCAGCAGCCCTTTTAACTATGGCTACACCTTC

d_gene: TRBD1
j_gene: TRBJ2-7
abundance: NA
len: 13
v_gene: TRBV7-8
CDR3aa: CASSLTGDYEQYF
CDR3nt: TGTGCCAGCAGCCTCACAGGGGACTACGAGCAGTACTTC

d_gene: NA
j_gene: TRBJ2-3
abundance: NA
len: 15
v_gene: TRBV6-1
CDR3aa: CASSEAPGAGDTQYF
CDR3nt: TGTGCCAGCAGTGAAGCGCCGGGAGCGGGAGATACGCAGTATTTT

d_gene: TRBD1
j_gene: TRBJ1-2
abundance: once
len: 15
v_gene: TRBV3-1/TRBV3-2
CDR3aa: CASSQDGQGALRYTF
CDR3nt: TGTGCCAGCAGCCAAGACGGACAGGGCGCCCTTCGCTACACCTTC

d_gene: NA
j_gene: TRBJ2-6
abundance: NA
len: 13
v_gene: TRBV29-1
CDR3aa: CSVKRSGANVLTF
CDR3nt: TGCAGCGTAAAACGTTCTGGGGCCAACGTCCTGACTTTC

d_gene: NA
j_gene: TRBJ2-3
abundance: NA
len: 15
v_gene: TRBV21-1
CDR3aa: CASITGGCEPDTQYF
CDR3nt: TGTGCCAGCATTACAGGGGGGTGTGAGCCAGATACGCAGTATTTT

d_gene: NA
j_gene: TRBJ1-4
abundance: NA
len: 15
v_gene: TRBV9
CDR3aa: CASSVGRATNEKLFF
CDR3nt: TGTGCCAGCAGCGTAGGCAGGGCAACTAATGAAAAACTGTTTTTT

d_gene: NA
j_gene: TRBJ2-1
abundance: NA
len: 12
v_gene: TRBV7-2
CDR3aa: CASSSYANEQFF
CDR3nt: TGTGCCAGCAGCTCTTATGCCAATGAGCAGTTCTTC

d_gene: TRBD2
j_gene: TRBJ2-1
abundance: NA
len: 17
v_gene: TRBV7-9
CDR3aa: CASSPRLAGSSYNEQFF
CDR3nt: TGTGCCAGCAGCCCGAGACTAGCGGGTAGCTCCTACAATGAGCAGTTCTTC

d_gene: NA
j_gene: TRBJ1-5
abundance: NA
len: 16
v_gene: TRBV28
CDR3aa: CASSFQGEGNNQPQHF
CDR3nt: TGTGCCAGCAGTTTCCAGGGTGAAGGAAACAATCAGCCCCAGCATTTT

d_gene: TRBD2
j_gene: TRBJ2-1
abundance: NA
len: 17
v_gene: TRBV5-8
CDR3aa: CASSPGTSGRGYNEQFF
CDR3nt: TGTGCCAGCAGCCCCGGGACTAGCGGGAGGGGGTACAATGAGCAGTTCTTC

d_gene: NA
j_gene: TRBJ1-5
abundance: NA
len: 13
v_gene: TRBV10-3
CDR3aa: CAIGAEQNQPQHF
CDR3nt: TGTGCCATCGGGGCGGAACAAAATCAGCCCCAGCATTTT

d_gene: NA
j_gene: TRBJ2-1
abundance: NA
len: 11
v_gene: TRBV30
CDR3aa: CAGGTYNEQFF
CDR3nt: TGTGCCGGAGGAACCTACAATGAGCAGTTCTTC

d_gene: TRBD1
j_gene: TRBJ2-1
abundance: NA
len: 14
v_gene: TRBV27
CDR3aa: CASQPGQVMNEQFF
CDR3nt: TGTGCCAGCCAACCGGGACAGGTGATGAATGAGCAGTTCTTC

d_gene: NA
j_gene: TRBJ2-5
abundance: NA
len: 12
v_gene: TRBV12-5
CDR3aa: CASALYQETQYF
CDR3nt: TGTGCTAGTGCCCTGTACCAAGAGACCCAGTACTTC

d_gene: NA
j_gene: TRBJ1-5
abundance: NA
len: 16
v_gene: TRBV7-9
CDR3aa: CASSLEGSGPNQPQHF
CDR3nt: TGTGCCAGCAGCTTAGAAGGATCGGGGCCTAATCAGCCCCAGCATTTT

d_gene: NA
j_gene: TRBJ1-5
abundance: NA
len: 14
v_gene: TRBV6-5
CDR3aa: CASSYGRGNQPQHF
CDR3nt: TGTGCCAGCAGTTATGGGCGGGGCAATCAGCCCCAGCATTTT

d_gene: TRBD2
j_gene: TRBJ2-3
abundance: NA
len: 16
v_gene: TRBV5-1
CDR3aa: CASSDSGSAGTDTQYF
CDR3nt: TGCGCCAGCAGCGATAGCGGGAGTGCGGGCACAGATACGCAGTATTTT

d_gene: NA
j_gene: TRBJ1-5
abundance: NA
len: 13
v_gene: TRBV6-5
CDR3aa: CASSPRENQPQHF
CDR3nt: TGTGCCAGCAGCCCCAGGGAAAATCAGCCCCAGCATTTT

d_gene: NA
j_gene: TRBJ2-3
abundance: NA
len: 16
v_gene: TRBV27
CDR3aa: CASSFDQGYSTDTQYF
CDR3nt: TGTGCCAGCAGTTTTGATCAGGGGTATAGCACAGATACGCAGTATTTT

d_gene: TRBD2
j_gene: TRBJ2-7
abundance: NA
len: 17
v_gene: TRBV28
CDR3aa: CASIPGLAGGSAHEQYF
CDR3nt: TGTGCCAGCATCCCGGGACTAGCGGGAGGTTCTGCTCACGAGCAGTACTTC